A single sample gave rise to the 17 T cell receptor beta chains below, sequenced in a study of blood T cells in healthy people across ages. Through a sample-barcoded 5' primer and a J-beta primer mix, a second PCR was run for roughly 6 to 11 cycles. TCRdb reanalysed the 5' RACE reads using MiXCR and keeps one entry per CDR3 protein. The repertoire holds 850,000 to 1,000,000 distinct CDR3 sequences, with 48% as singletons. The sample taken for sequencing was blood. All receptors derive from a young man in good health.

A few counts support this clonotype. V gene TRBV3-1 combines with J gene TRBJ2-6; 9 nucleotides line up with TRBD1. The CDR3 totals 20 residues. The ends lost 1 base at V and 4 bases at J; junction bases unmatched: 14. Germline CDR1 reads LGHDT; CDR2 reads YNNKEL (reference sequence). The CDR3 region is CASSQGTGVYGAKGANVLTF. In DNA, the CDR3 is TGTGCCAGCAGCCAAGGGACAGGGGTTTATGGAGCGAAGGGGGCCAACGTCCTGACTTTC.

In its sample, this clonotype was seen many times. The chain joins TRBV12-3 or TRBV12-4 to TRBJ1-1; tentative D call: TRBD1 (5 bases). The CDR3 spans 15 residues. Trimming took off 5 bases at V and 1 base at J, with 14 bases between the two ends. CDR3 protein: CASSPLGGKNTEAFF. The CDR3 nucleotides are TGTGCCAGCAGTCCCCTGGGGGGGAAGAACACTGAAGCTTTCTTT.

The V gene is TRBV12-3 or TRBV12-4, the J gene TRBJ1-1; 9 nucleotides agree with TRBD1. With V trimmed by 7 bases and J by 6 bases, 6 bases remained unmatched. This CDR3 region has 13 residues. The CDR3 sequence: CASTGTGSAEAFF. CDR3 DNA: TGTGCCAGCACGGGGACAGGGAGCGCTGAAGCTTTCTTT.

The rearrangement uses TRBV28 and TRBJ2-2; 8 nucleotides agree with TRBD1. With 6 bases clipped from V and 4 bases from J, the junction kept 16 bases outside the gene matches. The CDR3 covers 18 residues. Germline assignment: CDR1 MDHEN and CDR2 SYDVKM. The CDR3 here is CASRPSQLGQGGTGELFF. Here the CDR3 DNA reads TGTGCCAGCAGACCATCCCAATTAGGACAGGGCGGCACCGGGGAGCTGTTTTTT. Looking up the rest from reference TRBV28 and TRBJ2-2 gives the full variable domain: DVKVTQSSRYLVKRTGEKVFLECVQDMDHENMFWYRQDPGLGLRLIYFSYDVKMKEKGDIPEGYSVSREKKERFSLILESASTNQTSMYLCASRPSQLGQGGTGELFFGEGSRLTVL.

This clonotype was detected once. Germline is not matched at one junction end, which may reflect a read error. The genes are TRBV27 and TRBJ1-5, with D possibly matching TRBD1 (6 bases). The CDR3 covers 13 residues. Germline CDR1 MNHEY, CDR2 SMNVEV (reference sequence). The CDR3 sequence: CASSSRGGQPRHF. The CDR3 nucleotides are TGTGCCAGCAGTTCCAGGGGTGGGCAGCCCCGGCATTTT.

V is TRBV12-3 or TRBV12-4 and J is TRBJ2-1; TRBD1 agrees at 7 bases. The CDR3 contains 12 residues. V lost 11 bases and J lost 8; bases outside the gene matches: 9. CDR3 in amino acids: CADRAISHEQFF. Here the CDR3 DNA reads TGTGCCGACAGGGCTATCTCACATGAGCAGTTCTTC.

CDR3 residues: CASSLSQGGIYTF. CDR3 nucleotide sequence: TGTGCCAGCAGCTTATCGCAGGGAGGGATCTACACCTTC. The chain is built from TRBV7-2 and TRBJ1-2, with a weak D call TRBD1 (5 bases). Trimming stripped 2 bases from V and 10 bases from J, with 14 bases between. The CDR3 runs 13 residues. Germline V lookup: CDR1 SGHTA, CDR2 FQGNSA.

This clonotype was picked up many times. The chain carries TRBV12-3 or TRBV12-4 and TRBJ1-4; perhaps TRBD1 as D (6 bases). CDR3 length equals 16 residues. Deletions cut 3 bases from V and 11 bases from J, with 22 bases between. The CDR3 DNA sequence: TGTGCCAGCAGTTTGAGCGGGGGGCCCCCTTTTGAGAAACTGTTTTTT. Its protein product is CASSLSGGPPFEKLFF.

This clonotype was picked up a small number of times. The chain carries TRBV5-6 and TRBJ1-1; D gene ambiguous. Germline lookup yields CDR1 SGHDT and CDR2 YYEEEE. CDR3 length equals 12 residues. The ends were cut back, 3 bases at V and 10 bases at J, with 13 bases in the middle. CDR3 in amino acids: CASSSTRRGAFF. The CDR3 region has the DNA TGTGCCAGCAGCTCGACCCGGCGGGGAGCTTTCTTT.

The V call is TRBV7-9, the J call TRBJ2-7; D may be TRBD1 (7 bases). Trimming removed 3 bases at V and 2 bases at J, with 14 bases between. From germline, CDR1 is SEHNR and CDR2 FQNEAQ (reference sequence). The CDR3 contains 15 residues. CDR3 amino acids: CASSLIQGGTYEQYF. The CDR3 DNA is TGTGCCAGCAGCTTGATCCAGGGGGGAACCTACGAGCAGTACTTC. Drawing the rest from reference TRBV7-9 and TRBJ2-7, the complete variable domain is DTGVSQNPRHKITKRGQNVTFRCDPISEHNRLYWYRQTLGQGPEFLTYFQNEAQLEKSRLLSDRFSAERPKGSFSTLEIQRTEQGDSAMYLCASSLIQGGTYEQYFGPGTRLTVT.

J is TRBJ1-1 and V is TRBV25-1; D gene uncertain. Germline V gene sequence: CDR1 MGHDK, CDR2 SYGVNS. There are 11 residues in the CDR3. The V end lost 11 bases, the J end lost 0 bases, and 7 bases lay between the germline ends. CDR3 sequence: CAAEMNTEAFF. In DNA form, the CDR3 reads TGTGCCGCGGAAATGAACACTGAAGCTTTCTTT. Using reference TRBV25-1 and TRBJ1-1 for the parts outside the CDR3, the full variable domain is EADIYQTPRYLVIGTGKKITLECSQTMGHDKMYWYQQDPGMELHLIHYSYGVNSTEKGDLSSESTVSRIRTEHFPLTLESARPSHTSQYLCAAEMNTEAFFGQGTRLTVV.

The chain has TRBV6-6 and TRBJ2-5; 7 bases match TRBD2. The CDR3 totals 17 residues. V lost 2 bases, J lost 11 bases, and 20 bases stayed unmatched. The germline V gene has CDR1 MNHNY and CDR2 SVGAGI (reference sequence). As DNA, the CDR3 is TGTGCCAGCAGTTACGAGGCTAGCGGCGGCCCCTACAATGAGCAGTACTTC. Its translation is CASSYEASGGPYNEQYF.

The chain links TRBV20-1 to TRBJ1-5; D not certain. The CDR3 sequence is 16 residues long. Germline-derived CDR1 and CDR2 are DFQATT and SNEGSKA (reference sequence). V lost 3 bases to trimming and J lost 5 bases, with 20 bases between them. The CDR3 DNA reads TGCAGTGCTAGGGACCCCGCCAGGCCCCGGGATCAGCCCCAGCATTTT. This sequence encodes CSARDPARPRDQPQHF.

This clonotype has only a few counts. The chain has TRBV3-1 and TRBJ1-2; tentative D call: TRBD1 (5 bases). This CDR3 is 14 amino acids long. V lost 4 bases and J lost 4, with 13 bases in between. Germline V lookup: CDR1 LGHDT, CDR2 YNNKEL (reference sequence). DNA of the CDR3: TGTGCCAGCAGCCCAACGAGCGGGGCCTATGGCTACACCTTC. Its protein is CASSPTSGAYGYTF.

The J gene is TRBJ2-2, the V gene TRBV5-4; the D gene could be TRBD1 or TRBD2 (7 bases each). V lost 3 bases and J 2 bases, leaving 17 bases between the germline ends. This CDR3 is 17 amino acids long. Germline V lookup: CDR1 SGHNT, CDR2 YYREEE (reference sequence). The CDR3 bases are TGTGCCAGCAGCTGGGGGGGAGGGACAGCCAACACCGGGGAGCTGTTTTTT. Residues: CASSWGGGTANTGELFF.

The gene calls are TRBV4-1 and TRBJ2-6, with TRBD1 identical over 8 bases. The germline CDR1 and CDR2 sequences are MGHRA and YSYEKL. V was pared by 0 bases and J by 0 bases, with 4 bases of the junction left unmatched. The CDR3 loop spans 18 amino acids. This CDR3 reads CASSQEPGGVSGANVLTF. CDR3 bases: TGCGCCAGCAGCCAAGAACCAGGGGGCGTCTCTGGGGCCAACGTCCTGACTTTC.

This clonotype has just a few counts. The V and J genes are TRBV29-1 and TRBJ2-1; tentative D call: TRBD1 (5 bases). V lost 4 bases and J 9 bases, leaving 13 bases between the germline ends. CDR1 and CDR2 from the germline V gene are SQVTM and ANQGSEA. This CDR3 is 12 amino acids long. CDR3 amino acids: CSVGQIVAEQFF. In nucleotides, the CDR3 is TGCAGCGTTGGACAGATAGTAGCTGAGCAGTTCTTC.